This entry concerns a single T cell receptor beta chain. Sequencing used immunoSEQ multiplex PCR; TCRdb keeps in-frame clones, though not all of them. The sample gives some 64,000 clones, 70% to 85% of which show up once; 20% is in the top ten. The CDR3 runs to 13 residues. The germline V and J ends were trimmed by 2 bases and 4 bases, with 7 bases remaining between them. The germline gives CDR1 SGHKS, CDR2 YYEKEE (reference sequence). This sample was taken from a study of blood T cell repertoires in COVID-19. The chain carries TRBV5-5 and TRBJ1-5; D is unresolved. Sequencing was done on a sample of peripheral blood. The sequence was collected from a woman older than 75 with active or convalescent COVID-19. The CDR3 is CASSFEGNQPQHF. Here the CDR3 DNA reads TGTGCCAGCAGCTTTGAGGGAAATCAGCCCCAGCATTTT.